What follows is one TCR beta chain and its context. Its antigen is not known. The data stem from a study of T cell repertoires in cytomegalovirus infection. Study as a whole: Epitope selection comprised recently identified HLA-C-restricted CMV epitopes and well-studied HLA-B-restricted CMV epitopes. Indications came from public TCR beta signatures; they pointed to CMV infection and to a matching HLA type.

TCRdb reprocessed the reads with MiXCR, giving one entry per CDR3 protein. The table records approximately 600,000 distinct CDR3 sequences, 35% to 50% of them present only once. This CDR3 is 13 amino acids long. The germline V and J ends were trimmed by 1 base and 8 bases, with 11 bases remaining between them. Germline-derived CDR1 and CDR2 are SEHNR and FQNEAQ (reference sequence). The study, taken as a whole, reports: Carriers of CMV plus the relevant HLA were identified by cumulative public TCR beta family frequency. HLA-C-restricted CMV clonotypes gave the most frequent clonotype in two of eight donors.

The chain recombines TRBV7-9 with TRBJ1-2; perhaps TRBD1 as D (5 bases). The sequences come from cultured PBMCs, collected from culture after CMV antigen stimulation. This clonotype was obtained from a human donor in good health (CMV status not recorded). Some clones in this sample may be carry-over from other donors' samples. CDR3 DNA sequence: TGTGCCAGCAGCTTAGGGGGCCCGTTGGGCTACACCTTC. Amino acids: CASSLGGPLGYTF. The variable domain in full, with the rest retrieved from reference TRBV7-9 and TRBJ1-2, is DTGVSQNPRHKITKRGQNVTFRCDPISEHNRLYWYRQTLGQGPEFLTYFQNEAQLEKSRLLSDRFSAERPKGSFSTLEIQRTEQGDSAMYLCASSLGGPLGYTFGSGTRLTVV.